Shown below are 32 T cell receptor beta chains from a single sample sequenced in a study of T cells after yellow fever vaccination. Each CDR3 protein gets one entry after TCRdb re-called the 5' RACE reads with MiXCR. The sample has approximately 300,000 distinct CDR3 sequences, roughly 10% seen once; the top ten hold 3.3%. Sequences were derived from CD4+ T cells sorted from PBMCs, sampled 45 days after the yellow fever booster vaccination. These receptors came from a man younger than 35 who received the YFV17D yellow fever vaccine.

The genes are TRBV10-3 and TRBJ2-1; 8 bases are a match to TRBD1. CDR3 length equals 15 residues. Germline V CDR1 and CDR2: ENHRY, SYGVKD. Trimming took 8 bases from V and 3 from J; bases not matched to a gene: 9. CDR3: CAIEKRTGFYNEQFF. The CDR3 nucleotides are TGTGCCATCGAAAAACGGACAGGGTTCTACAATGAGCAGTTCTTC.

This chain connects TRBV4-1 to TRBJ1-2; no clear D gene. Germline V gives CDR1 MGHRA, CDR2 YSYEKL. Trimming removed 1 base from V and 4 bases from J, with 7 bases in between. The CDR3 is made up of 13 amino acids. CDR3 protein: CASSQAGSYGYTF. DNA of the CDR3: TGCGCCAGCAGCCAAGCAGGATCCTATGGCTACACCTTC.

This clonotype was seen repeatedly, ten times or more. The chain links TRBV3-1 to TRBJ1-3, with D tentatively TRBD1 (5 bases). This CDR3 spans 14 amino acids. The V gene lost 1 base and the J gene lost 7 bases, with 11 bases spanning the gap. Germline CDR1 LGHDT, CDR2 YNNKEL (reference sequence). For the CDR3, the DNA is TGTGCCAGCAGCCAAGTACCAGGGAGGAACACCATATATTTT. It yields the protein CASSQVPGRNTIYF.

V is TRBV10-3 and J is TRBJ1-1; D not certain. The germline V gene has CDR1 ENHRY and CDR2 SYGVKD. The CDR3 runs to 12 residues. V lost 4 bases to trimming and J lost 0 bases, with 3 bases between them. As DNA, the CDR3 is TGTGCCATCAGTGTGATGAACACTGAAGCTTTCTTT. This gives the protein CAISVMNTEAFF.

The CDR3 bases are TGTGCCAGCAGCCAGAAAGGTCAGCCCCAGCATTTT. Amino acid sequence: CASSQKGQPQHF. V and J are TRBV7-2 and TRBJ1-5; D call uncertain. Trimming cost V 5 bases and J 6 bases, with 8 bases left between them. The CDR3 runs to 12 residues. The V gene's germline CDR1 is SGHTA and CDR2 FQGNSA.

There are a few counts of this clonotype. This CDR3 reads CASSFGAWEQFF. CDR3 bases: TGTGCCAGCAGCTTCGGAGCCTGGGAGCAGTTCTTC. The chain has TRBV5-6 and TRBJ2-1, with D unclear. The CDR3 runs 12 residues. The germline gives CDR1 SGHDT, CDR2 YYEEEE. Trimming shortened V by 2 bases and J by 10 bases, and 10 bases separated the two germline ends.

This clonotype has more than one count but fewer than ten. CDR3 in amino acids: CATPAWTSGGISTGELFF. The CDR3 DNA sequence: TGTGCCACGCCAGCCTGGACTAGCGGGGGCATAAGCACCGGGGAGCTGTTTTTT. V is TRBV24-1 and J is TRBJ2-2; 13 bases are shared with TRBD2. Germline CDR1 reads KGHDR; CDR2 reads SFDVKD. The CDR3 has 18 amino acids. The V segment lost 10 bases and the J segment 4 bases; nucleotides outside the gene matches: 14.

CDR3 in DNA: TGTGCCAGCAGTGAAGAGGGGACAGATTATAGCAATCAGCCCCAGCATTTT. This translates into CASSEEGTDYSNQPQHF. The chain uses TRBV6-1 and TRBJ1-5, with 7 positions matching TRBD1. CDR3 length equals 17 residues. Germline CDR1 and CDR2: MNHNS and SASEGT. Trimming removed 1 base from V and 0 bases from J; junction bases left unmatched: 6.

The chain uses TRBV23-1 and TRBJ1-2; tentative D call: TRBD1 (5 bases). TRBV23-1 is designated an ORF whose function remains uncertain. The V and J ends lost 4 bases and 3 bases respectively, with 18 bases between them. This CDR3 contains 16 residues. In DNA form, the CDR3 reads TGCGCCAGCAGTCCCATGGGGGGTGAGATTGACTATGGCTACACCTTC. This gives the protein CASSPMGGEIDYGYTF.

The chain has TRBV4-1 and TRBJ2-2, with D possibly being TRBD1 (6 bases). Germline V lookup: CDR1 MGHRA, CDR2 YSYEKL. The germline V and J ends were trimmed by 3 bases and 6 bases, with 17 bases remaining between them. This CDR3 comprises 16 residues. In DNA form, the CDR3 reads TGCGCCAGCAGCCAGGCATCCATAACAGGGTCCGGGGAGCTGTTTTTT. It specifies CASSQASITGSGELFF.

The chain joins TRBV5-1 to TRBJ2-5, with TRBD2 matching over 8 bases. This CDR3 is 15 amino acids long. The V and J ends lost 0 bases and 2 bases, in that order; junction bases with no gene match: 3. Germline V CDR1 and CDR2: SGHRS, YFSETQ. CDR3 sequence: CASSLVPGGQETQYF. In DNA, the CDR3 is TGCGCCAGCAGCTTGGTTCCGGGGGGGCAAGAGACCCAGTACTTC.

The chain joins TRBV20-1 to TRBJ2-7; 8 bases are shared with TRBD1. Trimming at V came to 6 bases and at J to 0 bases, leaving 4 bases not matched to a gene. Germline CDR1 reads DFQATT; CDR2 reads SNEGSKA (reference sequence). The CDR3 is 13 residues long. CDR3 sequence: CSADGQGSYEQYV. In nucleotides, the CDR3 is TGCAGTGCGGACGGACAGGGCTCCTACGAGCAGTACGTC.

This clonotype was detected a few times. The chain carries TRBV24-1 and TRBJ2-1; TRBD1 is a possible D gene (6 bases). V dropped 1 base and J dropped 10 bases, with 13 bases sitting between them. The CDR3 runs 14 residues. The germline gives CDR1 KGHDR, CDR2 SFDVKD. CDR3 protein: CATSDFTGTNEQFF. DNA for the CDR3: TGTGCCACCAGTGATTTTACCGGGACAAACGAGCAGTTCTTC.

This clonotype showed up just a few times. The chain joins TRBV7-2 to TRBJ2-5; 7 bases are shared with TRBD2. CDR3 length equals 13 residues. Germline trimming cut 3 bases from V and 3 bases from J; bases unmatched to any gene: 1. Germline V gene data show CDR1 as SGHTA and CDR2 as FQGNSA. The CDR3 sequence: CASSFGTKETQYF. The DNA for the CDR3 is TGTGCCAGCAGCTTCGGGACTAAAGAGACCCAGTACTTC.

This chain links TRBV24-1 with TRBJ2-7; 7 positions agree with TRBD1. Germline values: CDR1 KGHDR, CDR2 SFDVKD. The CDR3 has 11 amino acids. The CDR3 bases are TGTGCCACCAGTGATCATCGACAGGGCACCGTC. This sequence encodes CATSDHRQGTV.

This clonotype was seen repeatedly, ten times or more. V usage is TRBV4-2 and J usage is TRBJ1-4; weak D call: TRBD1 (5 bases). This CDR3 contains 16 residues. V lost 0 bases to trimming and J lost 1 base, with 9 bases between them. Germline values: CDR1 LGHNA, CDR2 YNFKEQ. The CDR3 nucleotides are TGTGCCAGCAGCCAAGATTGGGGGGAAACTAATGAAAAACTGTTTTTT. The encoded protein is CASSQDWGETNEKLFF.

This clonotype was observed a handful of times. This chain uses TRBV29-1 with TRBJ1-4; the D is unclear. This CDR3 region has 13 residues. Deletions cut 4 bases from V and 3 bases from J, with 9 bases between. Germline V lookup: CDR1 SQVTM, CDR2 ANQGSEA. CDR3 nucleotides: TGCAGCGTTGCGTCTGCGGCTAATGAAAAACTGTTTTTT. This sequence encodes CSVASAANEKLFF.

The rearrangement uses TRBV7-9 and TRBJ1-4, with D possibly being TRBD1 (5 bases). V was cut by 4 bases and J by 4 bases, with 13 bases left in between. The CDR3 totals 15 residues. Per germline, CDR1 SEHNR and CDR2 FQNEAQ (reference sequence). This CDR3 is CASSSRGAYNEKLFF. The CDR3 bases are TGTGCCAGCAGCTCCCGCGGGGCCTATAATGAAAAACTGTTTTTT.

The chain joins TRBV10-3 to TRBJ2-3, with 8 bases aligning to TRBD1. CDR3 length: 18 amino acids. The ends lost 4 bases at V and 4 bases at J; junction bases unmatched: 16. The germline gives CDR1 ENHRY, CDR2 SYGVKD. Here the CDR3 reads CAISGTPGQGKLADTQYF. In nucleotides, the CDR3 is TGTGCCATCAGTGGGACCCCCGGACAGGGTAAACTCGCAGATACGCAGTATTTT.

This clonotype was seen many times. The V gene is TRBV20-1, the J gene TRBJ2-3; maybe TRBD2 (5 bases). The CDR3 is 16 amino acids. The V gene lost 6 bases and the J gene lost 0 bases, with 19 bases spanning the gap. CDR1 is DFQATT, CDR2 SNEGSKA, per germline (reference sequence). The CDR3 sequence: CSAPSRETTSTDTQYF. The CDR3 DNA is TGCAGTGCCCCCTCGAGGGAAACCACTAGCACAGATACGCAGTATTTT.

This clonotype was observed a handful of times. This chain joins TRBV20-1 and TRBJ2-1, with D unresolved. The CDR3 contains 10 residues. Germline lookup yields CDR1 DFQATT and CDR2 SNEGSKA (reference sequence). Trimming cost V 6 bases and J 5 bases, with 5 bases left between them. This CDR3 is CSAKNNEQFF. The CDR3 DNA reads TGCAGTGCCAAGAACAATGAGCAGTTCTTC.

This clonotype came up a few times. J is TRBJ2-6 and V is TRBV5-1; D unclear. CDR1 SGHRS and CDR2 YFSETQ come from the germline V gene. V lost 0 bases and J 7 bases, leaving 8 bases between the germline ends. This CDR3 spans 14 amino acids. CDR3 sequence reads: CASSLEVGANVLTF. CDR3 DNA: TGCGCCAGCAGCTTGGAGGTCGGCGCCAACGTCCTGACTTTC.

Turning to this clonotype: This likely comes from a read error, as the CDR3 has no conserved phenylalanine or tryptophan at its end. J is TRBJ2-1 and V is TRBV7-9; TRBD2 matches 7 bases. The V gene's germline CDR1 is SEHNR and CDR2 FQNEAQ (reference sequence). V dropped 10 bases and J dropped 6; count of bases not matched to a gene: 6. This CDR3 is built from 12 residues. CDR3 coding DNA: TGTGCCACCCGGGACTACCTCAATGAGCAGTTCCTC. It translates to CATRDYLNEQFL.

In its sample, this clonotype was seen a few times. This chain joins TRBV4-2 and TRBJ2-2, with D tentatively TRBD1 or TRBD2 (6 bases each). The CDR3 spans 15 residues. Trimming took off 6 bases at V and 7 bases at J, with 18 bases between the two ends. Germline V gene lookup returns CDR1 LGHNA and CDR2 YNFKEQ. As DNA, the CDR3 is TGTGCCAGCAGGAGGGGGGAATCCAATGGCGGGGAGCTGTTTTTT. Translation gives CASRRGESNGGELFF.

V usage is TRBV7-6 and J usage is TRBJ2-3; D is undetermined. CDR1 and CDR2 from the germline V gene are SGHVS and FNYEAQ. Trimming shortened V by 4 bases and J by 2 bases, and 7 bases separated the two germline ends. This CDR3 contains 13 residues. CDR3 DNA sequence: TGTGCCAGCAGCTCGTACAACACAGATACGCAGTATTTT. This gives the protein CASSSYNTDTQYF.

The CDR3 coding sequence is TGTGCCAGCAGCTTAGCATGGGGAGGCGGCTACACCTTC. It yields the protein CASSLAWGGGYTF. The chain employs TRBV7-3 and TRBJ1-2, with D unclear. The CDR3 has 13 residues. The germline V and J ends were trimmed by 2 bases and 8 bases, with 12 bases remaining between them. Germline CDR1 and CDR2: SGHTA and FQGTGA.

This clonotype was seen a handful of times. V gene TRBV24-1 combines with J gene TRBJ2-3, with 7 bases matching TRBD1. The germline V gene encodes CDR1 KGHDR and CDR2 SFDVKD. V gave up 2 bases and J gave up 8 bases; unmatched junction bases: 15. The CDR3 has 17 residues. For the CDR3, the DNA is TGTGCCACCAGTGATTCCCCGGGCAGGGGCTCAGGGGGTACGCAGTATTTT. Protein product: CATSDSPGRGSGGTQYF.

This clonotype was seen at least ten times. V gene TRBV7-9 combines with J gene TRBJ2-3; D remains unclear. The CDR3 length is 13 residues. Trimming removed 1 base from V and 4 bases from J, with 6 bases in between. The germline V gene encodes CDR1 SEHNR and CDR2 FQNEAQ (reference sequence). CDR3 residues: CASSLGNADTQYF. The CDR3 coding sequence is TGTGCCAGCAGCTTAGGGAACGCAGATACGCAGTATTTT.

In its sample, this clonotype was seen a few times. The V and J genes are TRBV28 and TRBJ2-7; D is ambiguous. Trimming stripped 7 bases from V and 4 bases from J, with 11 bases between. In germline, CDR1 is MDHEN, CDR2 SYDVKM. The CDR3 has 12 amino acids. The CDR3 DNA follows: TGTGCCAGCATGGGCAGCGAATACGAGCAGTACGTC. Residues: CASMGSEYEQYV.

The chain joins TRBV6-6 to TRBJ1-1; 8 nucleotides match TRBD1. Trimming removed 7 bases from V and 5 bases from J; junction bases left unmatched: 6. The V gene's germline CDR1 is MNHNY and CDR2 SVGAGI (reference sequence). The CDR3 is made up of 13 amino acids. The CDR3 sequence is CASTPHRGTEAFF. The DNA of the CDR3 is TGTGCCAGCACGCCTCACAGGGGGACTGAAGCTTTCTTT.

The CDR3 sequence: CASSRGGVVGGYTF. CDR3 sequence (DNA): TGTGCCAGCAGTCGAGGGGGCGTAGTAGGTGGCTACACCTTC. This sequence joins TRBV12-3 or TRBV12-4 and TRBJ1-2; TRBD1 aligns across 7 bases. The trim removed 5 bases at V and 7 bases at J, leaving 10 bases unmatched. The CDR3 is made up of 14 amino acids.

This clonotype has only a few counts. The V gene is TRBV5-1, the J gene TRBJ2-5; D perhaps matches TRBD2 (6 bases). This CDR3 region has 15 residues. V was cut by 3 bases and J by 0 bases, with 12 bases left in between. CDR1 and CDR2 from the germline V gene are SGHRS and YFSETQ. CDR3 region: CASSSGAGNQETQYF. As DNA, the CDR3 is TGCGCCAGCAGCTCCGGAGCGGGCAACCAAGAGACCCAGTACTTC.